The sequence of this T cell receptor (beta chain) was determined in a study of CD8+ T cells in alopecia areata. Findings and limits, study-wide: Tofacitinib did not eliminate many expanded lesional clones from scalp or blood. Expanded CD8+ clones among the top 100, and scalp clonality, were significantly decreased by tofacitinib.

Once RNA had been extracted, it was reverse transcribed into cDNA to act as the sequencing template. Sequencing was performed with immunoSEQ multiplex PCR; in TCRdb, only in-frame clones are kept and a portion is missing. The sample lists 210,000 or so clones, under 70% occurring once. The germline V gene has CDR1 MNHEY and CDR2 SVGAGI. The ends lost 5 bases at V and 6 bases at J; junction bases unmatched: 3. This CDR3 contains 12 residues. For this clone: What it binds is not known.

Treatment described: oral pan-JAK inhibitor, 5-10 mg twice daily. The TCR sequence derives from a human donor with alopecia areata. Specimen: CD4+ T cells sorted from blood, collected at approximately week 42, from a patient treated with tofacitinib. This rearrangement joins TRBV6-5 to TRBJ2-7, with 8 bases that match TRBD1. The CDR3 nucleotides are TGTGCCAGCAGTCTGGACAGGGTCGAGCAGTACTTC. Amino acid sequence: CASSLDRVEQYF.